The sequence of this TCR beta chain was determined in a study of blood T cell repertoires in COVID-19. As for the study in general: COVID-19 samples from acute and convalescent phases originated in the United States, Italy and Spain.

In the original analysis: By means of reference gene primer amplification, nucleated cell counts were estimated. Libraries were prepared by immunoSEQ multiplex PCR; TCRdb keeps only in-frame clonotypes and omits some of them. The D gene and trimming were derived from the DNA, and the V and J assignments and clone size from that table. Among about 190,000 clones listed, about 88% were seen once. This CDR3 contains 12 residues. CDR1 GTSNPN and CDR2 SVGIG come from the germline V gene (reference sequence). The ends were cut back, 1 base at V and 4 bases at J, with 7 bases in the middle. This sequence originates from a middle-aged woman who had recovered from COVID-19. The rearrangement links TRBV30 to TRBJ1-1, with D possibly TRBD1 on 5 matching bases. The sample taken for sequencing was peripheral blood. The CDR3 sequence: CAWSARGTEAFF. The CDR3, as DNA: TGTGCCTGGAGTGCAAGGGGCACTGAAGCTTTCTTT.